This entry lists 23 T cell receptor beta chains sequenced from one sample in a study of blood T cell repertoires in COVID-19. Measured with immunoSEQ multiplex PCR; TCRdb has only the in-frame clones, and not every one. The sample yields about 160,000 clones, roughly 90% seen once. Sample: PBMCs or T cells enriched from blood (not recorded which). The receptors shown here come from a woman aged 45-59 years who had recovered from COVID-19.

This chain joins TRBV6-5 and TRBJ1-1; 10 nucleotides match TRBD1. The germline V gene has CDR1 MNHEY and CDR2 SVGAGI. With 4 bases clipped from V and 8 bases from J, the junction kept 7 bases outside the gene matches. CDR3 length equals 14 residues. The CDR3 DNA is TGTGCCAGCAGTTTTTCCGGGACAGGGGAAGAAGCTTTCTTT. Amino acids: CASSFSGTGEEAFF.

V and J are TRBV7-2 and TRBJ2-3; the match to TRBD1 covers 7 bases. V shed 4 bases, J shed 0 bases, and the junction held 7 bases outside the gene matches. Germline loops: CDR1 SGHTA, CDR2 FQGNSA. The CDR3 runs to 16 residues. The CDR3: CASSSLPGQSTDTQYF. The DNA of the CDR3 is TGTGCCAGCAGCTCTCTACCGGGACAGAGCACAGATACGCAGTATTTT.

This clone was found a few times. The V call is TRBV6-5, the J call TRBJ2-5; possibly TRBD1 for D (6 bases). The CDR3 has 14 residues. The V and J ends lost 5 bases and 4 bases respectively, with 14 bases between them. CDR1 is MNHEY and CDR2 is SVGAGI in the germline V gene. This CDR3 reads CASSPPGVLETQYF. The CDR3 DNA follows: TGTGCCAGCAGTCCCCCAGGGGTCCTAGAGACCCAGTACTTC.

This clone was counted a few times. The chain uses TRBV30 and TRBJ1-4; D is uncertain. Trimming stripped 0 bases from V and 8 bases from J, with 7 bases between. Germline values: CDR1 GTSNPN, CDR2 SVGIG (reference sequence). This CDR3 has 12 residues. The CDR3 sequence is CAWSVEEEKLFF. CDR3 sequence (DNA): TGTGCCTGGAGTGTAGAGGAGGAAAAACTGTTTTTT.

The CDR3 coding sequence is TGTGCCAGCAGCGAACCGTGGGGGCTCCAGGGTAATGAGCAGTTCTTC. It translates to CASSEPWGLQGNEQFF. V and J are TRBV5-4 and TRBJ2-1; D may be TRBD1 (6 bases). Per the germline V gene, CDR1 is SGHNT and CDR2 is YYREEE (reference sequence). Between the trimmed V and J ends, which lost 4 bases and 7 bases, there was a span of 21 bases. The CDR3 extends over 16 amino acids. Full variable domain (missing parts from reference TRBV5-4 and TRBJ2-1): ETGVTQSPTHLIKTRGQQVTLRCSSQSGHNTVSWYQQALGQGPQFIFQYYREEENGRGNFPPRFSGLQFPNYSSELNVNALELDDSALYLCASSEPWGLQGNEQFFGPGTRLTVL.

The chain employs TRBV7-8 and TRBJ2-7; 7 bases fit TRBD1. V shed 1 base, J shed 2 bases, and the junction held 2 bases outside the gene matches. The CDR3 loop spans 14 amino acids. Germline CDR1 is SGHVS and CDR2 is FQNEAQ. CDR3 residues: CASSLGDRTYEQYF. In DNA, the CDR3 is TGTGCCAGCAGCTTAGGGGACAGAACCTACGAGCAGTACTTC.

This rearrangement joins TRBV5-1 to TRBJ1-2; no reliable D call. Per the germline V gene, CDR1 is SGHRS and CDR2 is YFSETQ. The germline V and J ends were trimmed by 4 bases and 2 bases, with 15 bases remaining between them. This CDR3 has 15 residues. The DNA of the CDR3 is TGCGCCAGCAGCAGCGATGTGACTGCAAACTATGGCTACACCTTC. It is translated as CASSSDVTANYGYTF.

J is TRBJ1-4 and V is TRBV9, with 8 bases lining up with TRBD1. Germline-derived CDR1 and CDR2 are SGDLS and YYNGEE. V dropped 1 base and J dropped 8; count of bases not matched to a gene: 7. The CDR3 sequence is 15 residues long. DNA for the CDR3: TGTGCCAGCAGCGTAAGAACAGGGGGTGGCGAAAAACTGTTTTTT. Translation gives CASSVRTGGGEKLFF.

The chain links TRBV4-2 to TRBJ1-1; TRBD1 matches at 7 bases. V dropped 0 bases and J dropped 4; count of bases not matched to a gene: 14. Germline CDR1 and CDR2: LGHNA and YNFKEQ. The CDR3 contains 18 residues. Written as DNA, the CDR3 is TGTGCCAGCAGCCAAGATCCGCCGGGACAGAGCCAGGGCACTGAAGCTTTCTTT. It yields the protein CASSQDPPGQSQGTEAFF.

The chain uses TRBV6-2 or TRBV6-3 and TRBJ1-2, with 11 bases identical to TRBD1. CDR3 length equals 16 residues. Germline V gene data show CDR1 as MNHEY and CDR2 as SVGEGT. Trimming took 4 bases from V and 8 from J; bases not matched to a gene: 12. DNA of the CDR3: TGTGCCAGCAGTTCCTCTGCCGGGACAGGGGGGAAGGGCTACACCTTC. Amino acid sequence: CASSSSAGTGGKGYTF.

This clone was detected only once. CDR3 nucleotides: TGTGCCTGGATCGTACAGGGGGGCTATGGCTACACCTTC. Protein sequence: CAWIVQGGYGYTF. The chain employs TRBV30 and TRBJ1-2, with 8 bases aligning to TRBD1. Germline CDR1 GTSNPN, CDR2 SVGIG (reference sequence). V shed 4 bases and J 4 bases; nucleotides not matched to a gene: 5. This CDR3 contains 13 residues.

The rearrangement joins TRBV19 to TRBJ1-1; 9 bases are shared with TRBD1. The germline gives CDR1 LNHDA, CDR2 SQIVND (reference sequence). This CDR3 comprises 14 residues. The J segment lost 1 base and the V segment lost 6 bases, leaving 3 bases of the junction unmatched. DNA of the CDR3: TGTGCCAGTAGGAAGGACAGGGGGAACACTGAAGCTTTCTTT. The encoded protein is CASRKDRGNTEAFF.

The chain's CDR3 is CASSLLTVQGTEAFF. The CDR3 nucleotides read TGTGCCAGCAGCTTGCTAACCGTTCAGGGCACTGAAGCTTTCTTT. This sequence joins TRBV5-6 and TRBJ1-1, with a possible D match to TRBD1 (5 bases). CDR3 length: 15 residues. Germline CDR1 SGHDT, CDR2 YYEEEE. With 1 base removed from V and 4 bases from J, the gap between germline ends came to 14 bases.

The chain employs TRBV6-5 and TRBJ1-1; 7 bases map to TRBD1. V dropped 0 bases and J dropped 4; count of bases not matched to a gene: 5. CDR1 and CDR2 from the germline V gene are MNHEY and SVGAGI. This CDR3 is built from 15 residues. CDR3 region: CASSYSRQGGTEAFF. The CDR3 DNA reads TGTGCCAGCAGTTACTCGAGACAGGGAGGCACTGAAGCTTTCTTT.

The V gene is TRBV14, the J gene TRBJ1-1; tentative D call: TRBD1 (6 bases). Trimming removed 0 bases from V and 4 bases from J, with 15 bases in between. CDR1 is SGHDN, CDR2 FVKESK, per germline. The CDR3 is 16 residues long. Here the CDR3 reads CASSQDAGARGTEAFF. In nucleotides, the CDR3 is TGTGCCAGCAGCCAAGACGCAGGGGCTAGGGGCACTGAAGCTTTCTTT.

The chain combines TRBV18 with TRBJ2-5, with a tentative D call TRBD1 (6 bases). The CDR3 has 14 amino acids. Germline V gene sequence: CDR1 KGHSH, CDR2 LQKENI. The V gene lost 3 bases and the J gene lost 5 bases, with 13 bases spanning the gap. The CDR3 is CASSPPGQWETQYF. Here the CDR3 DNA reads TGTGCCAGCTCACCCCCGGGACAATGGGAGACCCAGTACTTC.

This clone was picked up one time. The rearrangement joins TRBV5-4 to TRBJ2-1, with 16 bases matching TRBD2. The ends lost 4 bases at V and 7 bases at J; junction bases unmatched: 8. The CDR3 loop spans 17 amino acids. Looked up from germline, CDR1 is SGHNT and CDR2 is YYREEE (reference sequence). This chain's CDR3 is CASSLGTSGGALNEQFF. The CDR3 bases are TGTGCCAGCAGCCTTGGGACTAGCGGGGGGGCCTTGAATGAGCAGTTCTTC.

V gene TRBV11-3 combines with J gene TRBJ2-5, with 7 bases that match TRBD1. Per the germline V gene, CDR1 is SGHNT and CDR2 is YENEEA. The CDR3 consists of 17 residues. Trimming at V came to 0 bases and at J to 1 base, leaving 8 bases not matched to a gene. CDR3 loop: CASSLDLRGQGQETQYF. The CDR3, as DNA: TGTGCCAGCAGCTTAGATCTTAGGGGGCAGGGCCAAGAGACCCAGTACTTC.

The CDR3 here is CASSYSLAGGSDTQYF. CDR3 in DNA: TGTGCCAGCAGTTACTCTCTAGCGGGGGGCTCAGATACGCAGTATTTT. This chain joins TRBV6-6 and TRBJ2-3; 11 nucleotides align to TRBD2. The CDR3 has 16 residues. Germline CDR1 is MNHNY and CDR2 is SVGAGI (reference sequence). V shed 0 bases and J 4 bases; nucleotides not matched to a gene: 3.

The chain combines TRBV6-5 with TRBJ1-1, with TRBD1 matching 8 bases. J gave up 10 bases and V 5 bases, and 6 bases lay outside the gene matches. The V gene's germline CDR1 is MNHEY and CDR2 SVGAGI. CDR3 length: 12 amino acids. CDR3 sequence reads: CASSLQGQGAFF. CDR3 DNA sequence: TGTGCCAGCAGTCTTCAAGGACAGGGAGCTTTCTTT.

The chain joins TRBV11-3 to TRBJ2-1, with D hard to call. CDR1 and CDR2 from the germline V gene are SGHNT and YENEEA. The CDR3 totals 13 residues. V dropped 1 base and J dropped 6 bases, with 7 bases sitting between them. The CDR3 region has the DNA TGTGCCAGCAGCTTAGGGCCGTTCAATGAGCAGTTCTTC. It encodes CASSLGPFNEQFF.

A remark on this clone: One end of the junction is discordant with germline, which a read error may explain. CDR3 loop: CASSLKGNAEAFF. For the CDR3, the DNA is TGTGCCAGCAGCTTGAAGGGGAACGCTGAAGCTTTCTTT. The rearrangement joins TRBV5-4 to TRBJ1-1; possible D gene TRBD1, 5 bases. CDR1 SGHNT and CDR2 YYREEE come from the germline V gene (reference sequence). There are 13 residues in the CDR3.

The chain combines TRBV4-3 with TRBJ1-6, with TRBD1 as a possible D gene (5 bases). V lost 1 base and J 7 bases, leaving 8 bases between the germline ends. The CDR3 covers 14 residues. Germline loops: CDR1 LGHNA, CDR2 YSLEER. The chain's CDR3 is CASSQGQSNSPLHF. As DNA, the CDR3 is TGCGCCAGCAGCCAAGGACAGAGCAATTCACCCCTCCACTTT.